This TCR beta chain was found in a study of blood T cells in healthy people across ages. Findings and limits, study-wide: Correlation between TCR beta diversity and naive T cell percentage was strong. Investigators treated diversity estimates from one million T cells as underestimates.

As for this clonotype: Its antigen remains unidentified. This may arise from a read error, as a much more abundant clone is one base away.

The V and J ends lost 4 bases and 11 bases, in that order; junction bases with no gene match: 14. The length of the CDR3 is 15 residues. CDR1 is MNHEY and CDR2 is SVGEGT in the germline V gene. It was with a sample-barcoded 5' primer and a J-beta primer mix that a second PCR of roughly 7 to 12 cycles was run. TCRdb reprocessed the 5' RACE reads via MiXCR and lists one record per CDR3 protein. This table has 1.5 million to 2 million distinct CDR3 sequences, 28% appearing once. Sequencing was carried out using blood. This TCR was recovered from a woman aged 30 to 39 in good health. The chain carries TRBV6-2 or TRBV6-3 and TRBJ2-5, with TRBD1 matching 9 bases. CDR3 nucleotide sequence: TGTGCCAGCAGTTTCTCCGGGACAGGGATGGGTGAGCAGTACTTC. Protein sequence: CASSFSGTGMGEQYF.